A single sample gave rise to the 28 T cell receptor beta chains below, sequenced in a study of blood T cells in healthy people across ages (dated by TCRdb to between 2014 and 2017). The method behind the library was 5' RACE. TCRdb lists the instrument as Illumina HiSeq 2500. The second PCR ran for about 7 to 11 cycles and used a J-beta primer mix along with a sample-barcoded 5' primer. In-frame beta chains were kept once TCRdb had trimmed the public reads at Q25 with fastp and called clones with MiXCR. Each record represents a unique CDR3 protein, reported with the most common genes and DNA among its rows. The sample table records 1,300,000 or so distinct CDR3 sequences; approximately 59% of these occur just once. The biggest ten clones account for 6.7% of the sample. Source material: blood. Every receptor here comes from a man aged 18 to 35 in good health.

The rearrangement joins TRBV25-1 to TRBJ2-1, with TRBD2 identical over 7 bases. The J segment lost 4 bases and the V segment lost 4 bases, leaving 13 bases of the junction unmatched. CDR3 length: 17 amino acids. Germline loops: CDR1 MGHDK, CDR2 SYGVNS. CDR3 region: CASSGDFSGPVYNEQFF. In DNA form, the CDR3 reads TGTGCCAGCAGTGGGGACTTTAGCGGGCCAGTGTACAATGAGCAGTTCTTC.

The genes are TRBV6-2 or TRBV6-3 and TRBJ1-1; D unresolved. In germline, CDR1 is MNHEY, CDR2 SVGEGT. Trimming left V 6 bases short and J 1 base short, with 15 bases between. The CDR3 runs 15 residues. This chain's CDR3 is CASSLHYLGNTEAFF. The CDR3 nucleotides are TGTGCCAGCAGCCTACACTATCTGGGGAACACTGAAGCTTTCTTT.

This clonotype appeared a few times. The chain has TRBV21-1 and TRBJ2-4; TRBD1, as called in the table, went unchecked against the DNA. TRBV21-1 is annotated as a pseudogene. The CDR3 has 15 amino acids. DNA for the CDR3: TGCAACCGGGACAGGGTCGGTGCTGCCAAAAACATTCAGTACTTC. Its translation: CNRDRVGAAKNIQYF.

The V gene is TRBV9, the J gene TRBJ2-1, with 7 bases lining up with TRBD2. The ends lost 6 bases at V and 0 bases at J; junction bases unmatched: 9. The CDR3 covers 16 residues. CDR1 and CDR2 from the germline V gene are SGDLS and YYNGEE. This chain's CDR3 is CASTWGGPSSYNEQFF. The CDR3 nucleotides are TGTGCCAGCACCTGGGGGGGTCCGAGCTCCTACAATGAGCAGTTCTTC.

The J gene is TRBJ2-4, the V gene TRBV5-1; the D is unclear. Trimming took 4 bases from V and 8 from J, leaving 13 bases between them. CDR3 length: 13 residues. Germline V gene sequence: CDR1 SGHRS, CDR2 YFSETQ. The CDR3 protein is CASSQDTQDIQYF. CDR3 bases: TGCGCCAGCAGCCAAGATACCCAAGACATTCAGTACTTC.

V gene TRBV15 combines with J gene TRBJ2-2, with a tentative D call TRBD2 (5 bases). In germline, CDR1 is LNHNV, CDR2 YYDKDF (reference sequence). V was trimmed by 1 base and J by 10 bases, leaving 10 bases between them. The CDR3 runs 13 residues. The CDR3 nucleotides are TGTGCCACCAGCAGAGTTATTCGGGAGGAGCTGTTTTTT. Translation: CATSRVIREELFF.

This rearrangement joins TRBV6-1 to TRBJ2-5; D unresolved. This CDR3 has 14 residues. The V gene lost 2 bases and the J gene lost 4 bases, with 11 bases spanning the gap. Germline CDR1 reads MNHNS; CDR2 reads SASEGT. The CDR3 spells CASSESWSPETQYF. The DNA of the CDR3 is TGTGCCAGCAGTGAATCCTGGTCCCCAGAGACCCAGTACTTC.

This chain joins TRBV11-2 and TRBJ1-1; D may be TRBD1 (5 bases). V was trimmed by 0 bases and J by 2 bases, leaving 25 bases between them. The germline CDR1 and CDR2 sequences are SGHAT and FQNNGV. This CDR3 contains 20 residues. In DNA, the CDR3 is TGTGCCAGCAGCTTAGATTTCCGGGGCTTGAAGACGACCTCAAACACTGAAGCTTTCTTT. This codes for CASSLDFRGLKTTSNTEAFF. The full variable domain, with the rest looked up from reference TRBV11-2 and TRBJ1-1, is EAGVAQSPRYKIIEKRQSVAFWCNPISGHATLYWYQQILGQGPKLLIQFQNNGVVDDSQLPKDRFSAERLKGVDSTLKIQPAKLEDSAVYLCASSLDFRGLKTTSNTEAFFGQGTRLTVV.

The chain links TRBV20-1 to TRBJ2-5; a possible D gene is TRBD1 (7 bases). The DNA end lines up better with TRBJ2-7; the J call may be wrong. CDR1 DFQATT and CDR2 SNEGSKA come from the germline V gene (reference sequence). The CDR3 is 14 amino acids. The CDR3 DNA reads TGCAGTGCTAGTCAGACAGGGAGGTCCTACGAGCAGTACTTC. Protein sequence: CSASQTGRSYEQYF.

The gene calls are TRBV2 and TRBJ2-5, with 7 bases matching TRBD2. Germline CDR1 is SNHLY and CDR2 is FYNNEI. The CDR3 is 15 residues long. The V and J ends lost 0 bases and 4 bases, in that order; junction bases with no gene match: 5. CDR3 nucleotide sequence: TGTGCCAGCAGTGAAGCGCTTGGGGGGGGAGAGACCCAGTACTTC. This codes for CASSEALGGGETQYF.

J is TRBJ1-6 and V is TRBV20-1, with TRBD1 matching 9 bases. The CDR3 totals 16 residues. Germline trimming cut 0 bases from V and 7 bases from J; bases unmatched to any gene: 7. Germline CDR1 is DFQATT and CDR2 is SNEGSKA (reference sequence). The CDR3 DNA sequence: TGCAGTGCTAGAGATGGGGGAACAGGGGGCAATTCACCCCTCCACTTT. Protein sequence: CSARDGGTGGNSPLHF.

This chain joins TRBV12-3 or TRBV12-4 and TRBJ2-7; 12 nucleotides align to TRBD2. The V segment lost 6 bases and the J segment 0 bases; nucleotides outside the gene matches: 9. This CDR3 region has 17 residues. The CDR3 DNA reads TGTGCCAGCAGCCCAGGGACTAGCGGGTTGAGCTCCTACGAGCAGTACTTC. It codes for CASSPGTSGLSSYEQYF.

This clonotype was counted a few times. The chain has TRBV29-1 and TRBJ2-1; D possibly corresponds to TRBD1 (6 bases). Germline CDR1 reads SQVTM; CDR2 reads ANQGSEA. This CDR3 is built from 12 residues. Trimming shortened V by 4 bases and J by 9 bases, and 13 bases separated the two germline ends. DNA for the CDR3: TGCAGCGTTGGGGACACTCAGTCTGAGCAGTTCTTC. Amino acids: CSVGDTQSEQFF.

This clonotype was detected only a few times. The chain links TRBV29-1 to TRBJ2-1, with 8 nucleotides matching TRBD2. Germline trimming cut 7 bases from V and 7 bases from J; bases unmatched to any gene: 9. The V gene's germline CDR1 is SQVTM and CDR2 ANQGSEA. This CDR3 has 13 residues. In DNA, the CDR3 is TGCAGCGCATCAAGCGGGGGTTGGAATGAGCAGTTCTTC. It translates to CSASSGGWNEQFF.

The rearrangement links TRBV20-1 to TRBJ2-1; D is unclear. The CDR3 is 11 amino acids. V was shortened by 6 bases and J by 9 bases, with 12 bases between the two germline ends. Germline lookup yields CDR1 DFQATT and CDR2 SNEGSKA (reference sequence). The CDR3 spells CSASPGGEQFF. The CDR3 region has the DNA TGCAGTGCCTCCCCCGGTGGTGAGCAGTTCTTC.

In this sample, this clonotype turned up a few times. This chain connects TRBV4-1 to TRBJ2-5; TRBD1 is a possible D gene (6 bases). The CDR3 extends over 14 amino acids. The germline V and J ends were trimmed by 4 bases and 5 bases, with 14 bases remaining between them. The germline gives CDR1 MGHRA, CDR2 YSYEKL. The CDR3 region has the DNA TGCGCCAGCAGCCTGGGGGCCTTCAGGGAGACCCAGTACTTC. It encodes CASSLGAFRETQYF.

This chain uses TRBV7-8 with TRBJ1-6; D is possibly TRBD1 (5 bases). Between the trimmed V and J ends, which lost 0 bases and 0 bases, there was a span of 9 bases. The CDR3 sequence is 17 residues long. The germline gives CDR1 SGHVS, CDR2 FQNEAQ. The CDR3 DNA reads as TGTGCCAGCAGCTTAGCCGCCGACAGCTCCTATAATTCACCCCTCCACTTT. This encodes CASSLAADSSYNSPLHF. Combining the CDR3 with reference TRBV7-8 and TRBJ1-6 gives the whole variable domain GAGVSQSPRYKVAKRGQDVALRCDPISGHVSLFWYQQALGQGPEFLTYFQNEAQLDKSGLPSDRFFAERPEGSVSTLKIQRTQQEDSAVYLCASSLAADSSYNSPLHFGNGTRLTVT.

This sequence joins TRBV29-1 and TRBJ2-1; D might be TRBD2 (5 bases). This CDR3 comprises 14 residues. The V end lost 6 bases, the J end lost 7 bases, and 19 bases lay between the germline ends. The germline V gene encodes CDR1 SQVTM and CDR2 ANQGSEA. CDR3 sequence (DNA): TGCAGCGTCACACTAGGGCCCATAGGGAATGAGCAGTTCTTC. This translates into CSVTLGPIGNEQFF.

J is TRBJ2-3 and V is TRBV11-1, with D maybe TRBD1 (6 bases). Trimming pared 5 bases from V and 2 bases from J, leaving 17 bases between. The CDR3 length is 16 residues. From germline, CDR1 is SGHAT and CDR2 FQDESV (reference sequence). CDR3 sequence reads: CASSPSGDMPTDTQYF. CDR3 nucleotide sequence: TGTGCCAGCAGCCCATCCGGGGACATGCCCACAGATACGCAGTATTTT.

V is TRBV7-6 and J is TRBJ2-1, with D hard to call. The J call may be incorrect, as the DNA end agrees better with TRBJ2-7. This CDR3 region has 13 residues. From germline, CDR1 is SGHVS and CDR2 FNYEAQ. CDR3 region: CASSSTIVGEQYF. CDR3 nucleotide sequence: TGTGCCAGCAGCTCCACCATTGTCGGTGAGCAGTACTTC.

The J gene is TRBJ2-2, the V gene TRBV7-9, with no clear D. V shed 4 bases and J shed 1 base, with 16 bases lying between them. The CDR3 length is 17 residues. CDR1 and CDR2 from the germline V gene are SEHNR and FQNEAQ (reference sequence). The CDR3 region is CASSSQISGMNTGELFF. DNA for the CDR3: TGTGCCAGCAGCTCCCAGATTTCCGGAATGAACACCGGGGAGCTGTTTTTT.

In this sample, this clonotype turned up a few times. This chain joins TRBV20-1 and TRBJ1-2; D is ambiguous. CDR3 length: 11 residues. The V gene lost 6 bases and the J gene lost 5 bases, with 10 bases spanning the gap. From germline, CDR1 is DFQATT and CDR2 SNEGSKA (reference sequence). CDR3: CSATLGYGYTF. In nucleotides, the CDR3 is TGCAGTGCAACCCTTGGGTATGGCTACACCTTC.

V usage is TRBV15 and J usage is TRBJ2-1, with D possibly being TRBD2 (6 bases). The germline CDR1 and CDR2 sequences are LNHNV and YYDKDF (reference sequence). Trimming removed 5 bases at V and 4 bases at J, with 18 bases between. The CDR3 covers 16 residues. The CDR3 DNA reads TGTGCCACCAGCTCCCCGGGCACTAGCAGGTACAATGAGCAGTTCTTC. It codes for CATSSPGTSRYNEQFF.

This clonotype was seen only a few times. The V gene is TRBV6-1, the J gene TRBJ2-7, with D maybe TRBD1 (6 bases). In germline, CDR1 is MNHNS, CDR2 SASEGT. V lost 8 bases to trimming and J lost 0 bases, with 14 bases between them. The CDR3 loop spans 14 amino acids. The CDR3 spells CASANRVLSYEQYF. The CDR3 bases are TGTGCCAGCGCTAACAGGGTACTCTCCTACGAGCAGTACTTC.

The V gene is TRBV3-1, the J gene TRBJ2-1; the match to TRBD1 covers 8 bases. J gave up 5 bases and V 4 bases, and 7 bases lay outside the gene matches. This CDR3 is 15 amino acids long. CDR1 and CDR2 from the germline V gene are LGHDT and YNNKEL (reference sequence). CDR3 protein: CASSPDRGLHNEQFF. CDR3 DNA: TGTGCCAGCAGCCCAGACAGGGGCCTCCACAATGAGCAGTTCTTC.

Remarks on this clonotype: The junction and the germline gene differ at one end; a read error may be behind it. The rearrangement links TRBV11-2 to TRBJ2-7, with D perhaps TRBD1 (6 bases). Germline values: CDR1 SGHAT, CDR2 FQNNGV. The CDR3 spans 15 residues. The CDR3 here is CASSLDGRGRYEQYF. In DNA form, the CDR3 reads TGTGCTAGCAGCTTAGACGGCAGGGGAAGGTACGAGCAGTACTTC.

V usage is TRBV6-5 and J usage is TRBJ1-2; unclear D gene. Trimming pared 7 bases from V and 3 bases from J, leaving 9 bases between. The CDR3 length is 12 residues. The germline gives CDR1 MNHEY, CDR2 SVGAGI. In DNA, the CDR3 is TGTGCCAGCACCGACACTGACTATGGCTACACCTTC. It translates to CASTDTDYGYTF.

The table lists this clonotype with a count of one. Germline is not matched at one junction end, which may reflect a read error. V usage is TRBV20-1 and J usage is TRBJ2-1; 9 nucleotides match TRBD2. CDR3 length: 14 amino acids. The germline gives CDR1 DFQATT, CDR2 SNEGSKA (reference sequence). DNA of the CDR3: TGTAGTGCCTTAGCGGGAGCCCCCTACAATGAGCAGTTCTTC. Translated, it gives CSALAGAPYNEQFF.